Below, 20 T cell receptor beta chains from the same sample are listed, as sequenced in a study of shared clonotypes between healthy human individuals. Using immunoSEQ multiplex PCR, the repertoire was profiled, and TCRdb retains in-frame clones only, with some absent. In the table there are about 1 million clones, under 80% of which are singletons. The material sequenced was memory CD4+ T cells sorted from blood. The subset is: CD45RA-negative fraction. These receptors all come from a man in his late teens or twenties in good health.

This chain links TRBV2 with TRBJ2-1; 8 bases match TRBD2. CDR3 length: 15 amino acids. Germline V gene lookup returns CDR1 SNHLY and CDR2 FYNNEI. V lost 6 bases and J lost 8; bases outside the gene matches: 12. The CDR3 nucleotides are TGTGCCAGCAGCCTTAGCGGGACATTGAGCGATGAGCAGTTCTTC. It translates to CASSLSGTLSDEQFF. Full variable domain (missing parts from reference TRBV2 and TRBJ2-1): EPEVTQTPSHQVTQMGQEVILRCVPISNHLYFYWYRQILGQKVEFLVSFYNNEISEKSEIFDDQFSVERPDGSNFTLKIRSTKLEDSAMYFCASSLSGTLSDEQFFGPGTRLTVL.

V and J are TRBV7-9 and TRBJ2-3; TRBD2 might be the D (6 bases). V lost 5 bases and J lost 5, with 14 bases in between. The CDR3 sequence is 14 residues long. Looked up from germline, CDR1 is SEHNR and CDR2 is FQNEAQ (reference sequence). DNA of the CDR3: TGTGCCAGCAGCGAACGCACCGGGGGAGATACGCAGTATTTT. This encodes CASSERTGGDTQYF.

The chain couples TRBV10-3 to TRBJ1-1; 9 nucleotides align to TRBD1. V dropped 7 bases and J dropped 4; count of bases not matched to a gene: 7. Germline values: CDR1 ENHRY, CDR2 SYGVKD. The CDR3 is 14 amino acids. CDR3 loop: CAITEQGAGTEAFF. The CDR3 nucleotides read TGTGCCATCACCGAACAGGGGGCCGGCACTGAAGCTTTCTTT.

This clone was recorded a few times. This sequence joins TRBV18 and TRBJ1-3, with D unclear. This CDR3 is built from 16 residues. CDR1 and CDR2 from the germline V gene are KGHSH and LQKENI. The V end lost 3 bases, the J end lost 0 bases, and 12 bases lay between the germline ends. The CDR3 DNA follows: TGTGCCAGCTCACCGCGAGACTTTAGCTCTGGAAACACCATATATTTT. This translates into CASSPRDFSSGNTIYF.

This sequence joins TRBV5-4 and TRBJ2-1; 10 nucleotides line up with TRBD2. This CDR3 comprises 17 residues. After removal of 1 base from V and 0 bases from J, the junction contained 4 bases not matched to a gene. The germline gives CDR1 SGHNT, CDR2 YYREEE (reference sequence). The CDR3 is CASSLKRLAGSYNEQFF. The CDR3 bases are TGTGCCAGCAGCTTGAAGAGACTAGCGGGCTCCTACAATGAGCAGTTCTTC.

This clone was counted a single time. Other DNA variants within this sample encode the same CDR3. The genes are TRBV5-4 and TRBJ2-5; D is undetermined. V was trimmed by 1 base and J by 2 bases, leaving 3 bases between them. The CDR3 is 12 residues long. Germline CDR1 reads SGHNT; CDR2 reads YYREEE (reference sequence). Here the CDR3 DNA reads TGTGCCAGCAGCTTGCCACAAGAGACCCAGTACTTC. Residues: CASSLPQETQYF.

Regarding this clone: The same CDR3 can be traced to other DNA sequences in this sample. This chain connects TRBV10-3 to TRBJ1-5, with D perhaps matching TRBD1 (5 bases). Germline loops: CDR1 ENHRY, CDR2 SYGVKD. The CDR3 is made up of 15 amino acids. V gave up 0 bases and J gave up 4 bases, with 10 bases separating them. The CDR3 DNA reads as TGTGCCATCAGTGAGTCGTCAGGGTCTAATCAGCCCCAGCATTTT. Translation gives CAISESSGSNQPQHF.

The chain uses TRBV6-5 and TRBJ2-5; TRBD2 is a possible D gene (6 bases). This CDR3 is built from 14 residues. Trimming removed 0 bases from V and 5 bases from J, with 10 bases in between. CDR1 is MNHEY, CDR2 SVGAGI, per germline. The CDR3 region has the DNA TGTGCCAGCAGTTACTCAGCGGGCAGGGAGACCCAGTACTTC. Protein product: CASSYSAGRETQYF.

The V gene is TRBV5-6, the J gene TRBJ1-1; tentative D call: TRBD1 (5 bases). CDR1 SGHDT and CDR2 YYEEEE come from the germline V gene. This CDR3 contains 13 residues. V gave up 3 bases and J gave up 1 base, with 7 bases separating them. The DNA for the CDR3 is TGTGCCAGCAGCTGGGGCCCGAACACTGAAGCTTTCTTT. It codes for CASSWGPNTEAFF.

A few counts support this clone. A much larger clone is a single base away; this may be a read error. The rearrangement joins TRBV5-1 to TRBJ2-2, with D unresolved. Germline values: CDR1 SGHRS, CDR2 YFSETQ. Deletions cut 0 bases from V and 3 bases from J, with 9 bases between. This CDR3 has 15 amino acids. The chain's CDR3 is CASSLDQIDTGELFF. In DNA form, the CDR3 reads TGCGCCAGCAGCTTGGACCAGATAGACACCGGGGAGCTGTTTTTT.

This clone was found once. This chain links TRBV30 with TRBJ2-7; 12 bases are a match to TRBD2. The CDR3 has 14 residues. The V and J ends lost 3 bases and 2 bases, in that order; junction bases with no gene match: 2. Per germline, CDR1 GTSNPN and CDR2 SVGIG (reference sequence). This chain's CDR3 is CAWRPSGGAYEQYF. DNA for the CDR3: TGTGCCTGGAGGCCTAGCGGGGGGGCCTACGAGCAGTACTTC.

V is TRBV27 and J is TRBJ2-4, with 11 bases fitting TRBD2. Per the germline V gene, CDR1 is MNHEY and CDR2 is SMNVEV (reference sequence). With 6 bases clipped from V and 2 bases from J, the junction kept 6 bases outside the gene matches. This CDR3 has 16 residues. Here the CDR3 DNA reads TGTGCCAGCAGGACGACTAGCGGGACTTCCAAAAACATTCAGTACTTC. This codes for CASRTTSGTSKNIQYF.

With respect to this clone: Being one base from a much bigger clone, this may be a read error. V usage is TRBV7-2 and J usage is TRBJ2-2, with D unresolved. Trimming pared 1 base from V and 7 bases from J, leaving 4 bases between. This CDR3 spans 12 amino acids. The germline CDR1 and CDR2 sequences are SGHTA and FQGNSA. The chain's CDR3 is CASSLDIGELFF. The CDR3 region has the DNA TGTGCCAGCAGCTTAGACATCGGGGAGCTGTTTTTT.

The CDR3 DNA is TGTGCCAGTAGTACCCCGGGAGCGCAGTATTTT. This gives the protein CASSTPGAQYF. V usage is TRBV19 and J usage is TRBJ2-3, with D possibly TRBD2 on 6 matching bases. V was shortened by 4 bases and J by 10 bases, with 9 bases between the two germline ends. This CDR3 is 11 amino acids long. Looked up from germline, CDR1 is LNHDA and CDR2 is SQIVND (reference sequence).

This clone occurred a few times. This chain uses TRBV4-1 with TRBJ1-1; D gene unclear. V lost 1 base to trimming and J lost 1 base, with 7 bases between them. The CDR3 loop spans 14 amino acids. CDR1 and CDR2 (germline): MGHRA, YSYEKL. In DNA, the CDR3 is TGCGCCAGCAGCCAAGTAATTGGGAACACTGAAGCTTTCTTT. Protein product: CASSQVIGNTEAFF.

The rearrangement joins TRBV29-1 to TRBJ2-1, with 11 bases that match TRBD2. Looked up from germline, CDR1 is SQVTM and CDR2 is ANQGSEA. V lost 7 bases to trimming and J lost 7 bases; unmatched junction nucleotides: 9. The CDR3 spans 14 residues. CDR3 region: CSAGSSGGSNEQFF. Here the CDR3 DNA reads TGCAGCGCGGGCTCTAGCGGGGGGTCGAATGAGCAGTTCTTC.

The chain couples TRBV7-3 to TRBJ2-3; D possibly corresponds to TRBD2 (5 bases). V was pared by 9 bases and J by 0 bases, with 13 bases between. This CDR3 spans 14 amino acids. Germline V CDR1 and CDR2: SGHTA, FQGTGA. The CDR3: CASRGSLSTDTQYF. Written as DNA, the CDR3 is TGTGCCAGTCGGGGTAGCCTCAGCACAGATACGCAGTATTTT.

The V gene is TRBV6-5, the J gene TRBJ2-5; a weak D match, TRBD1 (6 bases). CDR3 size: 12 residues. The germline V and J ends were trimmed by 7 bases and 5 bases, with 11 bases remaining between them. Germline CDR1 and CDR2: MNHEY and SVGAGI. CDR3 protein: CASTGQWETQYF. Written as DNA, the CDR3 is TGTGCCAGCACGGGACAATGGGAGACCCAGTACTTC.

This clone was seen only once. The J gene is TRBJ1-2, the V gene TRBV18; perhaps TRBD1 as D (5 bases). The CDR3 consists of 13 residues. Trimming removed 6 bases at V and 3 bases at J, with 11 bases between. Germline-derived CDR1 and CDR2 are KGHSH and LQKENI. CDR3 loop: CASSRGKDYGYTF. As DNA, the CDR3 is TGTGCCAGCTCGCGGGGGAAGGACTATGGCTACACCTTC.

V and J are TRBV4-3 and TRBJ2-2; D possibly corresponds to TRBD2 (7 bases). The CDR3 runs 14 residues. Trimming stripped 4 bases from V and 8 bases from J, with 14 bases between. Germline values: CDR1 LGHNA, CDR2 YSLEER. DNA for the CDR3: TGCGCCAGCAGCCTGGGGGGGGCGATAGGGGAGCTGTTTTTT. It is translated as CASSLGGAIGELFF.